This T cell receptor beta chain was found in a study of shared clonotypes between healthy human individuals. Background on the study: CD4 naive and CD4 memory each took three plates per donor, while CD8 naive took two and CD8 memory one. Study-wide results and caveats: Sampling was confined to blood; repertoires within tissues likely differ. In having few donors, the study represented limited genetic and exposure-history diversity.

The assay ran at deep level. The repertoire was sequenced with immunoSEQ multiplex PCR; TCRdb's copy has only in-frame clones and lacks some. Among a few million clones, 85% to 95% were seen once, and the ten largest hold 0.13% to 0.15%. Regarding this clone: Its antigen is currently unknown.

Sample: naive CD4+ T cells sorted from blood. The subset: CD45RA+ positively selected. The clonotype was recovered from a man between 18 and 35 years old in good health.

This chain's CDR3 is CASSLRRTTEAFF. In DNA form, the CDR3 reads TGTGCCAGCAGCTTAAGGAGGACCACTGAAGCTTTCTTT. The J gene is TRBJ1-1, the V gene TRBV7-8, with unresolved D. Germline V gene sequence: CDR1 SGHVS, CDR2 FQNEAQ. V lost 2 bases and J 4 bases, leaving 8 bases between the germline ends. CDR3 length equals 13 residues.